Shown below are 2 T cell receptor beta chains from a single sample sequenced in a study of CD8+CD57+ T cells in acquired aplastic anemia (dated by TCRdb to the late 2010s). Sequencing was performed on an Illumina HiSeq 2000. Profiling of TCR beta VDJ combinations and CDR3 sequences used genomic DNA as the template. TCRdb reprocessed the public reads (quality trimming at Q25 with fastp, clone calling with MiXCR) and kept in-frame beta chains. CDR3 protein duplicates are merged, each entry listing the most common genes and DNA. The sample yields 180,000 or so distinct CDR3 sequences; 50% to 65% were counted once. The top ten hold more than 40% of the sample. Expansion of CD8+CD57+ cells had been shown by flow cytometry in the patients chosen for sequencing. Sequencing was performed on sorted CD4+, CD8+, or CD8+CD57+ T cells (not recorded which) from PBMCs. The receptors shown here come from a human donor with aplastic anemia.

The gene calls are TRBV5-1 and TRBJ2-7; 9 nucleotides align to TRBD1. This CDR3 contains 14 residues. CDR1 is SGHRS and CDR2 is YFSETQ in the germline V gene. The V segment lost 2 bases and the J segment 7 bases; nucleotides outside the gene matches: 7. The CDR3 DNA follows: TGCGCCAGCAGCTTAGAAACAGGGGGCGGGGAGCAGTACTTC. Protein: CASSLETGGGEQYF.

The chain recombines TRBV25-1 with TRBJ2-7; D tentatively reads TRBD1 or TRBD2 (5 bases each). Trimming shortened V by 9 bases and J by 7 bases, and 22 bases separated the two germline ends. Germline V gene data show CDR1 as MGHDK and CDR2 as SYGVNS. CDR3 length equals 14 residues. CDR3 sequence: CARRSGRSLREQYF. As DNA, the CDR3 is TGTGCCAGAAGATCGGGACGGAGCCTACGAGAGCAGTACTTC.